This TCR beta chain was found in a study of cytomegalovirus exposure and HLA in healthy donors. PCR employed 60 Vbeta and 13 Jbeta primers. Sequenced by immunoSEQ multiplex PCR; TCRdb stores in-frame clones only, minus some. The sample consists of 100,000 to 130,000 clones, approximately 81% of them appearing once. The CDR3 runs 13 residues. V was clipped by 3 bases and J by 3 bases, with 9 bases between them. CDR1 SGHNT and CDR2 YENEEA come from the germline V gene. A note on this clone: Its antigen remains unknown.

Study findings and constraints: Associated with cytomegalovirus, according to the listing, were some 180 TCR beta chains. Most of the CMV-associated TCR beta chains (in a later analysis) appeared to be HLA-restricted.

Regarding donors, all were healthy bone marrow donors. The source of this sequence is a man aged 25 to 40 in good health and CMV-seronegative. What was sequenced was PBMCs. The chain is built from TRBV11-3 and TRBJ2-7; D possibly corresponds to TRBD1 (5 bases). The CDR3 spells CASSFQGGYEQYF. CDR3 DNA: TGTGCCAGCAGCTTCCAGGGCGGCTACGAGCAGTACTTC. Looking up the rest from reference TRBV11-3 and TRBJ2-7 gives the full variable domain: EAGVVQSPRYKIIEKKQPVAFWCNPISGHNTLYWYLQNLGQGPELLIRYENEEAVDDSQLPKDRFSAERLKGVDSTLKIQPAELGDSAVYLCASSFQGGYEQYFGPGTRLTVT.